This paragraph reports one T cell receptor (beta chain). Its antigen is not identified. PCR was performed using 60 Vbeta and 13 Jbeta primers. TCRdb keeps only in-frame clones here, not all; method: immunoSEQ multiplex PCR. In total, the table holds about 140,000 clones. This entry is derived from a study of cytomegalovirus exposure and HLA in healthy donors. General observations from the study: Usually a TCR sequence was rare, but some public TCRs were found in many donors.

The CDR3 is 17 residues long. The sequence was obtained from a woman between 18 and 29 years old in good health and CMV-seronegative. Sequenced input: PBMCs. The J gene is TRBJ1-2, the V gene TRBV21-1; the table gives TRBD1 as D, unverified against the DNA. TRBV21-1 is labeled a pseudogene. CDR3 amino acids: CASSNRDSKTPPYGYTF. DNA of the CDR3: TGTGCCAGCAGCAACCGGGACAGTAAAACCCCTCCTTATGGCTACACCTTC.